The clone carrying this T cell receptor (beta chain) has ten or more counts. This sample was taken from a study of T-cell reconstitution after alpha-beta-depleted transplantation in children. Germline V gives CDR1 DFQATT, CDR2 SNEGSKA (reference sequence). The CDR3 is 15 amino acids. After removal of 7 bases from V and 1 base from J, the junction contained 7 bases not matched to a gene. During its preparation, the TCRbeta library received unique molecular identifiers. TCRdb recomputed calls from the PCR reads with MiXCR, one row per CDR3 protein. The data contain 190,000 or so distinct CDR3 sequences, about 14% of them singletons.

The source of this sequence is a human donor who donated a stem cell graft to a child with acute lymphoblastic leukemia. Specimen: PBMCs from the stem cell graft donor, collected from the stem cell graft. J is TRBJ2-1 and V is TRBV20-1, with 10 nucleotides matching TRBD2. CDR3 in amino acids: CSGGSGRVSYNEQFF. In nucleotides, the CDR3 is TGCAGTGGGGGCAGCGGGAGGGTTTCCTACAATGAGCAGTTCTTC.